Each of the 26 T cell receptor beta chains below was sequenced from the same sample in a study of T cells after yellow fever vaccination. TCRdb called the 5' RACE reads again in MiXCR, with one record for every CDR3 protein. Seen here are some 320,000 distinct CDR3 sequences, approximately 9% observed once, and the top ten hold roughly 18%. The sequenced sample was PBMCs, obtained on the day of the first yellow fever vaccination. These receptors were taken from a man between 18 and 29 years old who received the YFV17D yellow fever vaccine.

This clonotype has only a few counts. This chain uses TRBV7-6 with TRBJ2-1; a weak D match, TRBD2 (7 bases). The CDR3 extends over 15 amino acids. From germline, CDR1 is SGHVS and CDR2 FNYEAQ. The V and J ends lost 3 bases and 4 bases respectively, with 13 bases between them. CDR3 in DNA: TGTGCCAGCAGCTTTGAGGGGGGACTATACAATGAGCAGTTCTTC. It translates to CASSFEGGLYNEQFF.

The V call is TRBV18, the J call TRBJ1-2; the D is unclear. The V end was cut by 2 bases, the J end by 6 bases, with 10 bases between. Germline CDR1 is KGHSH and CDR2 is LQKENI. The CDR3 consists of 13 residues. CDR3 nucleotides: TGTGCCAGCTCACCATTTCCGACACATGGCTACACCTTC. The encoded protein is CASSPFPTHGYTF.

J is TRBJ1-5 and V is TRBV11-2, with D possibly TRBD1 on 5 matching bases. V was pared by 4 bases and J by 5 bases, with 15 bases between. This CDR3 has 15 residues. The germline gives CDR1 SGHAT, CDR2 FQNNGV. The CDR3 coding sequence is TGTGCCAGCAGCTGGGGACCCCCTGGGTATCAGCCCCAGCATTTT. Amino acids: CASSWGPPGYQPQHF.

This clonotype has ten or more counts. The rearrangement joins TRBV5-1 to TRBJ1-1, with D possibly being TRBD1 (5 bases). The V end was cut by 4 bases, the J end by 0 bases, with 7 bases between. This CDR3 comprises 13 residues. The germline CDR1 and CDR2 sequences are SGHRS and YFSETQ. The CDR3 region is CASSRQMNTEAFF. The CDR3 DNA follows: TGCGCCAGCAGCCGACAGATGAACACTGAAGCTTTCTTT.

This clonotype occurred many times. CDR3 coding DNA: TGCAGTGCCTACAGGGATCAAGAGACCCAGTACTTC. Translated, it gives CSAYRDQETQYF. The chain links TRBV20-1 to TRBJ2-5; TRBD1 is a possible D gene (6 bases). This CDR3 comprises 12 residues. CDR1 DFQATT and CDR2 SNEGSKA come from the germline V gene (reference sequence). The V end lost 6 bases, the J end lost 2 bases, and 10 bases lay between the germline ends.

In its sample, this clonotype was seen a few times. The V call is TRBV5-1, the J call TRBJ1-6; D unresolved. The CDR3 has 15 amino acids. Germline CDR1 reads SGHRS; CDR2 reads YFSETQ. The V end lost 0 bases, the J end lost 7 bases, and 11 bases lay between the germline ends. The CDR3 here is CASSLAGSTNSPLHF. The DNA for the CDR3 is TGCGCCAGCAGCTTGGCGGGAAGCACCAATTCACCCCTCCACTTT.

This chain uses TRBV2 with TRBJ2-1; no reliable D call. Germline V lookup: CDR1 SNHLY, CDR2 FYNNEI. CDR3 length: 13 amino acids. The ends were cut back, 6 bases at V and 9 bases at J, with 15 bases in the middle. The CDR3 is CASRITASFEQFF. The CDR3 DNA is TGTGCCAGCAGGATAACGGCCTCATTTGAGCAGTTCTTC.

This clonotype has a count of ten or more. The chain employs TRBV12-3 or TRBV12-4 and TRBJ1-2, with D unclear. The CDR3 runs 12 residues. V dropped 5 bases and J dropped 4 bases, with 8 bases sitting between them. CDR3 sequence (DNA): TGTGCCAGCAGTCTGCTGGGCTATGGCTACACCTTC. It yields the protein CASSLLGYGYTF.

This clonotype occurred a few times. The gene calls are TRBV5-5 and TRBJ1-1, with TRBD1 as a possible D gene (5 bases). Between the trimmed V and J ends, which lost 1 base and 4 bases, there was a span of 17 bases. Per germline, CDR1 SGHKS and CDR2 YYEKEE (reference sequence). CDR3 length: 16 amino acids. The CDR3 DNA follows: TGTGCCAGCAGCTTGCGCCGGGGGGTTGTGAGCACTGAAGCTTTCTTT. Its protein is CASSLRRGVVSTEAFF.

At least ten counts were recorded for this clonotype. The V gene is TRBV7-2, the J gene TRBJ1-5; tentatively, D is TRBD1 (5 bases). Germline-derived CDR1 and CDR2 are SGHTA and FQGNSA. V was shortened by 5 bases and J by 0 bases, with 11 bases between the two germline ends. The CDR3 sequence is 15 residues long. The CDR3 DNA reads as TGTGCCAGCAGCATGTCAGGGTTTAGCAATCAGCCCCAGCATTTT. Its protein is CASSMSGFSNQPQHF. The full variable domain, with the rest looked up from reference TRBV7-2 and TRBJ1-5, is GAGVSQSPSNKVTEKGKDVELRCDPISGHTALYWYRQSLGQGLEFLIYFQGNSAPDKSGLPSDRFSAERTGGSVSTLTIQRTQQEDSAVYLCASSMSGFSNQPQHFGDGTRLSIL.

This clonotype was picked up a small number of times. This chain uses TRBV5-1 with TRBJ2-6; the match to TRBD2 covers 9 bases. Germline V lookup: CDR1 SGHRS, CDR2 YFSETQ. This CDR3 contains 16 residues. V lost 5 bases to trimming and J lost 3 bases; unmatched junction nucleotides: 6. The DNA of the CDR3 is TGCGCCAGCAGTTTTGGGACTAGCTATGGGGCCAACGTCCTGACTTTC. It specifies CASSFGTSYGANVLTF. The full variable domain, rest sourced from reference TRBV5-1 and TRBJ2-6, is KAGVTQTPRYLIKTRGQQVTLSCSPISGHRSVSWYQQTPGQGLQFLFEYFSETQRNKGNFPGRFSGRQFSNSRSEMNVSTLELGDSALYLCASSFGTSYGANVLTFGAGSRLTVL.

This clonotype was observed a few times. This chain joins TRBV2 and TRBJ1-2; a possible D gene is TRBD1 (5 bases). Germline-derived CDR1 and CDR2 are SNHLY and FYNNEI. The CDR3 extends over 12 amino acids. The V gene lost 3 bases and the J gene lost 4 bases, with 6 bases spanning the gap. In DNA, the CDR3 is TGTGCCAGCAGTGAGAGGGGCTATGGCTACACCTTC. Protein: CASSERGYGYTF. The variable domain in full, completed from reference TRBV2 and TRBJ1-2, reads EPEVTQTPSHQVTQMGQEVILRCVPISNHLYFYWYRQILGQKVEFLVSFYNNEISEKSEIFDDQFSVERPDGSNFTLKIRSTKLEDSAMYFCASSERGYGYTFGSGTRLTVV.

This clonotype was detected only a few times. V and J are TRBV27 and TRBJ2-2, with D possibly being TRBD1 (6 bases). Germline V gives CDR1 MNHEY, CDR2 SMNVEV (reference sequence). V was pared by 7 bases and J by 4 bases, with 16 bases between. CDR3 size: 15 residues. The CDR3, as DNA: TGTGCCAGCACTCCTCTCCTCAGGGGCACCGGGGAGCTGTTTTTT. Encoded protein: CASTPLLRGTGELFF.

The chain couples TRBV25-1 to TRBJ2-1; 9 bases match TRBD1. The germline gives CDR1 MGHDK, CDR2 SYGVNS. With 3 bases clipped from V and 13 bases from J, the junction kept 7 bases outside the gene matches. There are 13 residues in the CDR3. CDR3 loop: CASSEGTGTAQFF. The CDR3, as DNA: TGTGCCAGCAGTGAGGGGACAGGGACGGCACAGTTCTTC.

This sequence joins TRBV28 and TRBJ2-3, with 10 bases identical to TRBD2. Germline CDR1 and CDR2: MDHEN and SYDVKM. The CDR3 is made up of 21 amino acids. With 3 bases clipped from V and 1 base from J, the junction kept 19 bases outside the gene matches. CDR3 amino acids: CASSLEGGLAVGVRGTDTQYF. Here the CDR3 DNA reads TGTGCCAGCAGTTTGGAGGGTGGACTAGCGGTGGGGGTCCGAGGCACAGATACGCAGTATTTT.

This chain joins TRBV19 and TRBJ1-2; D possibly corresponds to TRBD1 (5 bases). This CDR3 is 14 amino acids long. Germline V gene sequence: CDR1 LNHDA, CDR2 SQIVND (reference sequence). V gave up 8 bases and J gave up 7 bases, with 20 bases separating them. The CDR3 sequence is CASDAWERGIGYTF. In nucleotides, the CDR3 is TGTGCCAGTGATGCTTGGGAAAGGGGTATTGGCTACACCTTC.

This clonotype appeared a few times. The V call is TRBV27, the J call TRBJ2-5; tentative D call: TRBD1 (5 bases). This CDR3 is 11 amino acids long. The germline CDR1 and CDR2 sequences are MNHEY and SMNVEV (reference sequence). V was cut by 10 bases and J by 12 bases, with 18 bases left in between. The DNA for the CDR3 is TGTGCCACGGGCTCCCACTTCAGGGAGTACTTC. Amino acids: CATGSHFREYF.

This clonotype was found many times. The chain couples TRBV10-3 to TRBJ1-2; no clear D gene. Germline CDR1 is ENHRY and CDR2 is SYGVKD. The CDR3 runs 16 residues. The V end was cut by 0 bases, the J end by 8 bases, with 19 bases between. CDR3 nucleotides: TGTGCCATCAGTGAGTCCGCCCGTCGGGGAAGTAACGGCTACACCTTC. Its protein product is CAISESARRGSNGYTF.

In the case of this clonotype: The junction differs from germline at one of its ends, possibly a read error. V usage is TRBV18 and J usage is TRBJ1-2, with 7 positions matching TRBD1. Germline V gene sequence: CDR1 KGHSH, CDR2 LQKENI. CDR3 size: 16 residues. The CDR3 DNA reads TGTGCCAGCTCAACACCCTCGAGGGGGCTCAGCTATGGCTACACCTTC. Amino acids: CASSTPSRGLSYGYTF.

This chain joins TRBV6-1 and TRBJ1-5; D might be TRBD1 (6 bases). V was clipped by 2 bases and J by 6 bases, with 11 bases between them. CDR1 MNHNS and CDR2 SASEGT come from the germline V gene. The CDR3 extends over 14 amino acids. The CDR3 nucleotides are TGTGCCAGCAGTGAAACAGGGTTTGGTCAGCCCCAGCATTTT. Protein product: CASSETGFGQPQHF.

This clonotype has more than one count but fewer than ten. The chain carries TRBV20-1 and TRBJ1-2; D is unclear. CDR1 DFQATT and CDR2 SNEGSKA come from the germline V gene (reference sequence). The CDR3 has 12 residues. The V end was cut by 3 bases, the J end by 4 bases, with 9 bases between. CDR3 coding DNA: TGCAGTGCTAGGTGGCTCCTCTATGGCTACACCTTC. Translated: CSARWLLYGYTF.

V gene TRBV6-2 or TRBV6-3 combines with J gene TRBJ2-7, with 11 bases identical to TRBD1. The trim removed 5 bases at V and 3 bases at J, leaving 6 bases unmatched. Looked up from germline, CDR1 is MNHEY and CDR2 is SVGEGT. The CDR3 consists of 15 residues. Here the CDR3 DNA reads TGTGCCAGCAGTGCGCCGGGACAGGGGGTCTACGAGCAGTACTTC. This encodes CASSAPGQGVYEQYF.

This clonotype showed up just a few times. This chain uses TRBV7-6 with TRBJ2-5; the D gene could be TRBD1 or TRBD2 (5 bases each). The V and J ends lost 1 base and 4 bases respectively, with 19 bases between them. There are 17 residues in the CDR3. CDR1 is SGHVS, CDR2 FNYEAQ, per germline. The CDR3 DNA is TGTGCCAGCAGCTTAGGGATTATGATCGGGACGGTAGAGACCCAGTACTTC. This sequence encodes CASSLGIMIGTVETQYF.

Regarding this clonotype: It may be a read error: a sequence one base away is much more abundant. The chain employs TRBV3-1 and TRBJ1-5; D not certain. The germline gives CDR1 LGHDT, CDR2 YNNKEL (reference sequence). CDR3 length: 12 amino acids. With 2 bases removed from V and 4 bases from J, the gap between germline ends came to 3 bases. The chain's CDR3 is CASSQPNQPQHF. CDR3 nucleotides: TGTGCCAGCAGCCAACCGAATCAGCCCCAGCATTTT.

This clonotype was detected many times. A read error may account for a junction end that differs from germline. CDR3 nucleotide sequence: TGTGCCAGCAGCTTGGTAGGGGGGGGCACAGATACGCAGTATTTT. Its translation is CASSLVGGGTDTQYF. The chain joins TRBV5-1 to TRBJ2-3, with TRBD2 as a possible D gene (7 bases). This CDR3 has 15 residues. Per the germline V gene, CDR1 is SGHRS and CDR2 is YFSETQ.

This chain uses TRBV28 with TRBJ1-4; 7 bases map to TRBD1. With 4 bases clipped from V and 0 bases from J, the junction kept 8 bases outside the gene matches. The CDR3 runs to 17 residues. From germline, CDR1 is MDHEN and CDR2 SYDVKM. This CDR3 is CASSSKGAPTTNEKLFF. The CDR3 coding sequence is TGTGCCAGCAGTTCAAAGGGGGCTCCTACAACTAATGAAAAACTGTTTTTT.